The source of this T cell receptor (beta chain) is a study of patients and donors after allogeneic stem cell transplantation. CDR3 length: 15 amino acids. The germline CDR1 and CDR2 sequences are SNHLY and FYNNEI. The V gene end was trimmed by 6 bases and the J gene end by 2 bases; junction bases not matched to a gene: 8. One entry per CDR3 protein results from TCRdb running MiXCR on the RT-PCR reads. The table shows roughly 960,000 distinct CDR3 sequences, with around 17% occurring only once. This clonotype has a handful of counts. The specimen sequenced was blood, either unsorted or a sorted T cell fraction (not recorded which). The chain recombines TRBV2 with TRBJ2-3; 7 bases are shared with TRBD2. This receptor was identified in a human donor who was either an allogeneic HSCT recipient or a stem cell or donor lymphocyte infusion donor (not recorded which). It is not recorded whose cells these are; they may come from a transplant donor. CDR3 nucleotide sequence: TGTGCCAGCAGCTTACCGGGACTAACCACAGATACGCAGTATTTT. Encoded protein: CASSLPGLTTDTQYF.